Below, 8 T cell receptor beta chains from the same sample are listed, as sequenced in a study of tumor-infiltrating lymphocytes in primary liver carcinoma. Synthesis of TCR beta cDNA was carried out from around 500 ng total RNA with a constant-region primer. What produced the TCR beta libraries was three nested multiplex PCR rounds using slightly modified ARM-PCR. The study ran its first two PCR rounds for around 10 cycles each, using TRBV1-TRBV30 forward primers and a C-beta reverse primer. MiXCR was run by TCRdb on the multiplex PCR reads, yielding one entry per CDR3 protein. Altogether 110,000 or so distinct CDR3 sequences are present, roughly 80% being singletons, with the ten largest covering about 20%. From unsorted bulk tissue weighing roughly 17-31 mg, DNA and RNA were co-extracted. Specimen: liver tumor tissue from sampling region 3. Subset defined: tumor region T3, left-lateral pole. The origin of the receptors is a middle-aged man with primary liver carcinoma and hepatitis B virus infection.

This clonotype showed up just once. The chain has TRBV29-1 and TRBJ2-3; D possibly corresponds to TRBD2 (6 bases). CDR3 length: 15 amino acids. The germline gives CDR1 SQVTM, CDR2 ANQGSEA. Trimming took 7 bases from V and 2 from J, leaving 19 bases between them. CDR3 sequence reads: CSAEGGAGITDTQYF. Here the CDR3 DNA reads TGCAGCGCTGAGGGCGGGGCTGGTATCACAGATACGCAGTATTTT.

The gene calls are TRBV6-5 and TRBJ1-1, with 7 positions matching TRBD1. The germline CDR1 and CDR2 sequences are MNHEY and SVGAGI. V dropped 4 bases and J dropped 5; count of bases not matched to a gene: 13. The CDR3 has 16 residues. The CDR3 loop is CASSSYRGLRETEAFF. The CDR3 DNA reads TGTGCCAGCAGTTCGTACAGGGGACTTAGGGAGACTGAAGCTTTCTTT.

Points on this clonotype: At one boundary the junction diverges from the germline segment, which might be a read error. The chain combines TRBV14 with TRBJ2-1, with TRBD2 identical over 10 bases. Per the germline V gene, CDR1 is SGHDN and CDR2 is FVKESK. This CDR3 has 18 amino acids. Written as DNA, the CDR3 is TGTGCCAGCAGCCAAGTTGGACTAGCGGTTACCCAAGAGACCCAGCACTTCTTC. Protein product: CASSQVGLAVTQETQHFF.

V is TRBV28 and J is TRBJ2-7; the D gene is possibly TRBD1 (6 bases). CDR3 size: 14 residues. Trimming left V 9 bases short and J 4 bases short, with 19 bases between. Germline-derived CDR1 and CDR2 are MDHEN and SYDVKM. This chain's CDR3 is CASTLGWGQYEQYF. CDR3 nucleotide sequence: TGTGCCAGTACTCTCGGATGGGGGCAATACGAGCAGTACTTC.

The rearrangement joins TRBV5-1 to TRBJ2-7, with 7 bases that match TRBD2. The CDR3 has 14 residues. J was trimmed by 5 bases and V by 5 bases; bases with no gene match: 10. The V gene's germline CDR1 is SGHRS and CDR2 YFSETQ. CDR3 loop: CASSMVRGGDEQYF. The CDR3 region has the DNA TGCGCCAGCAGTATGGTAAGGGGAGGGGACGAGCAGTACTTC. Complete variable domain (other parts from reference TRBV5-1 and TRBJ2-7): KAGVTQTPRYLIKTRGQQVTLSCSPISGHRSVSWYQQTPGQGLQFLFEYFSETQRNKGNFPGRFSGRQFSNSRSEMNVSTLELGDSALYLCASSMVRGGDEQYFGPGTRLTVT.

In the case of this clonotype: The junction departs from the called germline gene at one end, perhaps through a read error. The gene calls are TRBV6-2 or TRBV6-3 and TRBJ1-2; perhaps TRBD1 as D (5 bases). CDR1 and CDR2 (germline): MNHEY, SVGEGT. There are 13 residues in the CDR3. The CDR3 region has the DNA TGTACCAGCAGTTACAACAGGAACTATGGCTACACCTTC. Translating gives CTSSYNRNYGYTF.

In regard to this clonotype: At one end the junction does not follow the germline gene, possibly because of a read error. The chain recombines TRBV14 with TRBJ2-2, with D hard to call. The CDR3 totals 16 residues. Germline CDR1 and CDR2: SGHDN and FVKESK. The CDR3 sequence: CASSQSRTPGIGELFF. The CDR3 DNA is TGTGCGAGCAGCCAGTCCCGGACCCCGGGTATCGGGGAGCTGTTTTTT.

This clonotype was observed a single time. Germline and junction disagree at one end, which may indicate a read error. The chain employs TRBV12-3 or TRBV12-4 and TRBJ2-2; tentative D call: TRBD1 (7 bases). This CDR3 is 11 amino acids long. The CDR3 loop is CASSTRRGLSF. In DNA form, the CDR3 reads TGTGCCAGCAGTACCCGGAGGGGGCTGTCTTTT.